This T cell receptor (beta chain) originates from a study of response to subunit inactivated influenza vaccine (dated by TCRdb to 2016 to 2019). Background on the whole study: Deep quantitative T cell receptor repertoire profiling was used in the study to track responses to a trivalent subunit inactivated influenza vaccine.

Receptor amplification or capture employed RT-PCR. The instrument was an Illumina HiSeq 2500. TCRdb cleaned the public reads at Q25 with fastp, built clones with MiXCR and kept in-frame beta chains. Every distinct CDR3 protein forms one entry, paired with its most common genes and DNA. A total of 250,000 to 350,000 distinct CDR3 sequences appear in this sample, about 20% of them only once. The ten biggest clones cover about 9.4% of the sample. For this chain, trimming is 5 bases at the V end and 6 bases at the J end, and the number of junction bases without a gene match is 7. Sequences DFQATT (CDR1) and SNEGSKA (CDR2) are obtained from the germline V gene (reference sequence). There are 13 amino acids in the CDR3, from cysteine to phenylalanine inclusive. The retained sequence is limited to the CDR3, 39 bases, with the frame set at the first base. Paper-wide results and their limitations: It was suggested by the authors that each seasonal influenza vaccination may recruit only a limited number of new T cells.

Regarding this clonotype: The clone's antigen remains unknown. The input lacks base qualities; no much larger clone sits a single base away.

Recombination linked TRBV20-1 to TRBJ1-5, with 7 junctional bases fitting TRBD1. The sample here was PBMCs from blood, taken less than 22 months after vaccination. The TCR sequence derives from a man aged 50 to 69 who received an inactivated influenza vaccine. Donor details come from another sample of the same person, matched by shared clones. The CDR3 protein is CSAVDRRRQPQHF. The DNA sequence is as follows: TGCAGTGCTGTGGACAGGCGACGTCAGCCCCAGCATTTT.